These T cell receptor beta chains were read from a single sample in a study of shared clonotypes between healthy human individuals. Here immunoSEQ multiplex PCR was the method, and the copy in TCRdb shows in-frame clones only, minus some. This sample has about 690,000 clones; about 92% occur once, and the top ten carry less than 40%. The sample comprised memory CD8+ T cells from PBMCs. These receptors came from a man aged 18-30 years in good health. Some clones in this sample may be carry-over from other donors' samples. The CDR3 runs from the conserved cysteine through the conserved F or W. Fields, in order: CDR3 length, V gene, D gene, J gene, clone size, CDR3 DNA, CDR3 protein. The D gene is left open where the match is weak. Some rows have no size entry. The others give once, few or many, or a class for an expanded clone.

16	TRBV15	.	TRBJ1-4	.	TGTGCCACCAGCAGTGCTTCGGGTCCGACTAATGAAAAACTGTTTTTT	CATSSASGPTNEKLFF
13	TRBV29-1	TRBD1	TRBJ1-2	.	TGCAGCGTTGTGGGACAGGGAAGGTATGGCTACACCTTC	CSVVGQGRYGYTF
13	TRBV6-5	.	TRBJ1-6	.	TGTGCCAGCAGCGAAGCAGGGAATTCACCCCTCCACTTT	CASSEAGNSPLHF
13	TRBV7-8	.	TRBJ1-1	.	TGTGCCAGCAGCTTAAGTGGCGAATATGAAGCTTTCTTT	CASSLSGEYEAFF
16	TRBV5-1	.	TRBJ2-3	.	TGCGCCAGCAGCTTCTCTCCACAGACCGGAGCAGATACGCAGTATTTT	CASSFSPQTGADTQYF
10	TRBV11-2	.	TRBJ2-3	.	TGTGCCACTTACACAGATACGCAGTATTTT	CATYTDTQYF
18	TRBV19	.	TRBJ1-1	.	TGTGCCAGTAGTATCAAGGGCAGGCCCGCAATAATGAACACTGAAGCTTTCTTT	CASSIKGRPAIMNTEAFF
15	TRBV7-9	TRBD2	TRBJ2-2	.	TGTGCCAGCAGCGCTAGCGGGAGTTTCCCCGGGGAGCTGTTTTTT	CASSASGSFPGELFF
15	TRBV28	TRBD1	TRBJ2-7	few	TGTGCCAGCAGTCCAACCGGGACAGGGGTGGACGAGCAGTACTTC	CASSPTGTGVDEQYF
17	TRBV7-2	TRBD2	TRBJ2-1	.	TGTGCCAGCAGCTGGCCACTAGCGGGAACGGACTACAATGAGCAGTTCTTC	CASSWPLAGTDYNEQFF
12	TRBV7-9	.	TRBJ2-4	.	TGTGCCAGCAGCCCCCTATTGGAGGTTCAGTACTTC	CASSPLLEVQYF
12	TRBV7-9	.	TRBJ2-1	.	TGTGCCAGCAGCTCCCAGCTAGATGAGCAGTTCTTC	CASSSQLDEQFF
19	TRBV12-5	TRBD1	TRBJ2-1	.	TGTGCTAGTGGTTTGGCTATACTCGACAGGGGGCAGGGGGACAATGAGCAGTTCTTC	CASGLAILDRGQGDNEQFF
17	TRBV11-2	.	TRBJ2-7	.	TGTGCCAGCAGCTTAGATTTTTCGGGAGTAGGTATCTACGAGCAGTACTTC	CASSLDFSGVGIYEQYF
15	TRBV27	.	TRBJ1-1	.	TGTGCCAGCAGTCCCCATGCCGGACTGAACACTGAAGCTTTCTTT	CASSPHAGLNTEAFF
15	TRBV4-3	.	TRBJ1-1	.	TGCGCCAGCAGCCAAGGCTACAGCTTGAACACTGAAGCTTTCTTT	CASSQGYSLNTEAFF